These 22 T cell receptor beta chains came from one sample sequenced in a study of CD8 T cells in ankylosing spondylitis. One entry per CDR3 protein, called by TCRdb with MiXCR from the 5' RACE reads. The sample has about 230,000 distinct CDR3 sequences, around 8% seen once. Sequencing was performed on blood, either unsorted or a sorted T cell fraction (not recorded which). The receptor set was obtained from a female donor with ankylosing spondylitis or in good health (not recorded which).

This clonotype was seen only a few times. The genes are TRBV4-3 and TRBJ2-1, with 7 bases matching TRBD2. The V gene end was trimmed by 0 bases and the J gene end by 2 bases; junction bases not matched to a gene: 1. The CDR3 extends over 15 amino acids. From germline, CDR1 is LGHNA and CDR2 YSLEER. CDR3 sequence (DNA): TGCGCCAGCAGCCAAGAGGGGAGGGCCTACAATGAGCAGTTCTTC. Its translation is CASSQEGRAYNEQFF.

This clonotype appeared many times. This chain connects TRBV20-1 to TRBJ2-7; TRBD1 agrees at 8 bases. Germline CDR1 is DFQATT and CDR2 is SNEGSKA (reference sequence). Trimming at V came to 5 bases and at J to 3 bases, leaving 6 bases not matched to a gene. CDR3 length: 13 residues. CDR3 DNA: TGCAGTGCTCCGACAGGGGATGACTACGAGCAGTACTTC. Amino acid sequence: CSAPTGDDYEQYF.

This clonotype has a count of ten or more. The rearrangement joins TRBV20-1 to TRBJ2-4; D possibly matches TRBD1 or TRBD2 (5 bases each). The CDR3 spans 15 residues. The V end lost 0 bases, the J end lost 7 bases, and 16 bases lay between the germline ends. Germline V gene lookup returns CDR1 DFQATT and CDR2 SNEGSKA (reference sequence). Written as DNA, the CDR3 is TGCAGTGCTAGAGACCCGGCAGGGTGGGGGAACATTCAGTACTTC. It is translated as CSARDPAGWGNIQYF.

This clonotype was detected ten times or more. The rearrangement uses TRBV5-1 and TRBJ2-5, with 10 bases matching TRBD1. The J segment lost 4 bases and the V segment lost 2 bases, leaving 8 bases of the junction unmatched. Germline CDR1 SGHRS, CDR2 YFSETQ. The length of the CDR3 is 16 residues. The CDR3 DNA reads TGCGCCAGCAGCTTCCGCTCGAGGGACAGGGGAGAGACCCAGTACTTC. Protein product: CASSFRSRDRGETQYF. Together with reference TRBV5-1 and TRBJ2-5, the CDR3 gives the full variable domain: KAGVTQTPRYLIKTRGQQVTLSCSPISGHRSVSWYQQTPGQGLQFLFEYFSETQRNKGNFPGRFSGRQFSNSRSEMNVSTLELGDSALYLCASSFRSRDRGETQYFGPGTRLLVL.

This clonotype was observed many times. The chain uses TRBV20-1 and TRBJ2-7, with no clear D. V dropped 4 bases and J dropped 0 bases, with 10 bases sitting between them. This CDR3 has 13 residues. Germline V gives CDR1 DFQATT, CDR2 SNEGSKA (reference sequence). CDR3 sequence (DNA): TGCAGTGCTACGGACCTGAGCTCCTACGAGCAGTACTTC. Encoded protein: CSATDLSSYEQYF.

In this sample, this clonotype turned up many times. J is TRBJ2-5 and V is TRBV20-1; TRBD2 aligns across 7 bases. CDR1 DFQATT and CDR2 SNEGSKA come from the germline V gene (reference sequence). V lost 4 bases to trimming and J lost 2 bases; unmatched junction nucleotides: 1. This CDR3 spans 12 amino acids. The DNA for the CDR3 is TGCAGTGCTAAACTAGCGCAAGAGACCCAGTACTTC. It codes for CSAKLAQETQYF.

This clonotype was seen many times. The J gene is TRBJ1-3, the V gene TRBV5-1; D remains unclear. The CDR3 consists of 15 residues. Germline CDR1 is SGHRS and CDR2 is YFSETQ. V was cut by 3 bases and J by 3 bases, with 13 bases left in between. CDR3 loop: CASSSDRSGGNTIYF. The CDR3 nucleotides are TGCGCCAGCAGCTCAGATCGAAGCGGTGGAAACACCATATATTTT.

This clonotype has a handful of counts. This chain joins TRBV7-6 and TRBJ2-6; D is unclear. V was cut by 1 base and J by 0 bases, with 7 bases left in between. The germline gives CDR1 SGHVS, CDR2 FNYEAQ. This CDR3 is 16 amino acids long. The CDR3 here is CASSLGVNSGANVLTF. The DNA of the CDR3 is TGTGCCAGCAGCTTAGGGGTTAACTCTGGGGCCAACGTCCTGACTTTC.

This clonotype was picked up many times. This chain joins TRBV5-1 and TRBJ2-5; 7 bases align to TRBD1. CDR3 length equals 13 residues. Looked up from germline, CDR1 is SGHRS and CDR2 is YFSETQ. V lost 4 bases and J lost 2; bases outside the gene matches: 2. CDR3 region: CASSPGQQETQYF. CDR3 coding DNA: TGCGCCAGCAGCCCGGGACAGCAAGAGACCCAGTACTTC.

For this clonotype: A read error may explain this, as a much larger clone is one base away. The chain employs TRBV7-6 and TRBJ2-7; D may correspond to TRBD1 or TRBD2 (5 bases each). V gave up 1 base and J gave up 4 bases, with 14 bases separating them. Germline values: CDR1 SGHVS, CDR2 FNYEAQ. This CDR3 region has 15 residues. In nucleotides, the CDR3 is TGTGCCAGCAGCTTAGGGACAAGGACTTGGTACGAGCAGTACTTC. Its translation is CASSLGTRTWYEQYF. Full variable domain (outside the CDR3, taken from reference TRBV7-6 and TRBJ2-7): GAGVSQSPRYKVTKRGQDVALRCDPISGHVSLYWYRQALGQGPEFLTYFNYEAQQDKSGLPNDRFSAERPEGSISTLTIQRTEQRDSAMYRCASSLGTRTWYEQYFGPGTRLTVT.

This clonotype came up many times. The rearrangement links TRBV4-3 to TRBJ2-1; 16 nucleotides line up with TRBD2. Germline V gene lookup returns CDR1 LGHNA and CDR2 YSLEER. Trimming took 2 bases from V and 8 from J; bases not matched to a gene: 6. This CDR3 has 17 residues. The DNA for the CDR3 is TGCGCCAGCAGCCAACTCCTCGGGACTAGCGGGAGGGATGAGCAGTTCTTC. It specifies CASSQLLGTSGRDEQFF.

This clonotype was picked up many times. J is TRBJ2-3 and V is TRBV12-3 or TRBV12-4, with 9 bases that match TRBD2. The CDR3 consists of 14 residues. After removal of 7 bases from V and 5 bases from J, the junction contained 7 bases not matched to a gene. The CDR3 sequence: CASTIAGEVDTQYF. In DNA, the CDR3 is TGTGCCAGCACCATAGCGGGAGAGGTAGATACGCAGTATTTT.

This clonotype occurred many times. The rearrangement links TRBV14 to TRBJ2-1, with TRBD2 matching over 14 bases. V shed 2 bases and J 6 bases; nucleotides not matched to a gene: 3. CDR1 and CDR2 (germline): SGHDN, FVKESK. The CDR3 loop spans 16 amino acids. The CDR3 sequence is CASSQLGTSGSNEQFF. In DNA, the CDR3 is TGTGCCAGCAGCCAACTTGGGACTAGCGGGAGCAATGAGCAGTTCTTC. The whole variable domain, filled in from reference TRBV14 and TRBJ2-1, reads EAGVTQFPSHSVIEKGQTVTLRCDPISGHDNLYWYRRVMGKEIKFLLHFVKESKQDESGMPNNRFLAERTGGTYSTLKVQPAELEDSGVYFCASSQLGTSGSNEQFFGPGTRLTVL.

In its sample, this clonotype was seen many times. The gene calls are TRBV5-1 and TRBJ1-2; no clear D gene. This CDR3 has 15 amino acids. V lost 0 bases and J 6 bases, leaving 15 bases between the germline ends. The germline V gene has CDR1 SGHRS and CDR2 YFSETQ. Here the CDR3 reads CASSLAAGLSDGYTF. CDR3 nucleotide sequence: TGCGCCAGCAGCTTGGCAGCGGGCCTCTCGGATGGCTACACCTTC.

This clonotype was seen at least ten times. V and J are TRBV6-5 and TRBJ2-7, with D perhaps matching TRBD1 or TRBD2 (5 bases each). The CDR3 is made up of 15 amino acids. V was trimmed by 4 bases and J by 1 base, leaving 14 bases between them. Germline V gene sequence: CDR1 MNHEY, CDR2 SVGAGI. Here the CDR3 reads CASSSRDQHSYEQYF. Here the CDR3 DNA reads TGTGCCAGCAGTTCCCGGGACCAACATTCCTACGAGCAGTACTTC.

The CDR3 reads CASSDPGEQFF. CDR3 bases: TGTGCCAGCAGCGATCCCGGTGAGCAGTTCTTC. This chain connects TRBV6-2 or TRBV6-3 to TRBJ2-1; D unclear. The CDR3 has 11 residues. Looked up from germline, CDR1 is MNHEY and CDR2 is SVGEGT. Trimming shortened V by 6 bases and J by 9 bases, and 9 bases separated the two germline ends.

Many counts were recorded for this clonotype. The chain is built from TRBV12-3 or TRBV12-4 and TRBJ1-2; D not resolved. CDR3 length equals 14 residues. Trimming removed 1 base at V and 4 bases at J, with 10 bases between. CDR3 bases: TGTGCCAGCAGTTTAGACCGAGGTCTCTATGGCTACACCTTC. This encodes CASSLDRGLYGYTF.

This clonotype was observed at least ten times. The rearrangement joins TRBV20-1 to TRBJ2-1; no clear D gene. With 0 bases removed from V and 5 bases from J, the gap between germline ends came to 17 bases. The CDR3 totals 16 residues. The V gene's germline CDR1 is DFQATT and CDR2 SNEGSKA (reference sequence). CDR3 loop: CSARDPWSNHHNEQFF. CDR3 nucleotide sequence: TGCAGTGCTAGAGACCCTTGGAGTAATCATCACAATGAGCAGTTCTTC.

This clonotype was picked up many times. V gene TRBV5-8 combines with J gene TRBJ1-5, with D perhaps matching TRBD1 (6 bases). CDR1 and CDR2 (germline): SGHTS, YDEGEE. This CDR3 is 16 amino acids long. V lost 0 bases to trimming and J lost 2 bases, with 12 bases between them. Here the CDR3 DNA reads TGTGCCAGCAGCTTGGGGCAGGGGATGGGCAATCAGCCCCAGCATTTT. This encodes CASSLGQGMGNQPQHF.

The CDR3, as DNA: TGTGCCAGTAGTGCCAGACAGCCCTACGAGCAGTACTTC. Residues: CASSARQPYEQYF. This sequence joins TRBV19 and TRBJ2-7, with D possibly being TRBD1 (5 bases). V lost 5 bases and J lost 2, with 10 bases in between. Germline CDR1 LNHDA, CDR2 SQIVND (reference sequence). This CDR3 has 13 residues.

There are many counts of this clonotype. The chain joins TRBV12-3 or TRBV12-4 to TRBJ2-1; D may be TRBD1 (5 bases). V dropped 2 bases and J dropped 7 bases, with 12 bases sitting between them. The CDR3 totals 14 residues. The DNA for the CDR3 is TGTGCCAGCAGTTTACGAGACAGCCTTAATGAGCAGTTCTTC. Encoded protein: CASSLRDSLNEQFF.

V and J are TRBV7-2 and TRBJ2-7, with D possibly being TRBD2 (6 bases). Germline CDR1 SGHTA, CDR2 FQGNSA. Between the trimmed V and J ends, which lost 4 bases and 4 bases, there was a span of 14 bases. This CDR3 region has 14 residues. Written as DNA, the CDR3 is TGTGCCAGCAGCTCTAGAGGAGGGGCTTACGAGCAGTACTTC. Amino acid sequence: CASSSRGGAYEQYF.